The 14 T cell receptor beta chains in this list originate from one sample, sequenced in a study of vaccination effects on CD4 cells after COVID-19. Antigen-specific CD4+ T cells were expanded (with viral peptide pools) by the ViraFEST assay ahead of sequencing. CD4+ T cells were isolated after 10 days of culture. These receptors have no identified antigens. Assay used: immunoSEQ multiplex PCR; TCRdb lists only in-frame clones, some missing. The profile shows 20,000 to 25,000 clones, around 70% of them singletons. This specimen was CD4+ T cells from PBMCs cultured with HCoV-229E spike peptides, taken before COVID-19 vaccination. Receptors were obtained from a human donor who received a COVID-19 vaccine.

The chain's CDR3 is CASSLAALGIAGDTQYF. The CDR3 coding sequence is TGCGCCAGCAGCTTGGCCGCTTTGGGGATTGCGGGGGATACGCAGTATTTT. The V call is TRBV5-1, the J call TRBJ2-3; weak D call: TRBD2 (6 bases). The CDR3 has 17 amino acids. Trimming took 0 bases from V and 6 from J, leaving 20 bases between them. Germline lookup yields CDR1 SGHRS and CDR2 YFSETQ.

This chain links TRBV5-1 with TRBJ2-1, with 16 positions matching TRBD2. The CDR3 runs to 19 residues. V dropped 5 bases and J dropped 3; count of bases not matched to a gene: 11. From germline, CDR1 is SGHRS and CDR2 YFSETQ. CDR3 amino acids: CASRPSGTSGGAGYNEQFF. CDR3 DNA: TGCGCCAGCAGACCGTCCGGGACTAGCGGGGGGGCCGGCTACAATGAGCAGTTCTTC.

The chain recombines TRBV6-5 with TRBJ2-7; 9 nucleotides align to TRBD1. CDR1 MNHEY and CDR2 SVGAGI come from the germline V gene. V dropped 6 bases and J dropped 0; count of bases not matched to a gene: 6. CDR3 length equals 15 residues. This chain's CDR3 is CASRRWTGASYEQYF. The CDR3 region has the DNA TGTGCCAGCAGACGATGGACAGGGGCCTCCTACGAGCAGTACTTC.

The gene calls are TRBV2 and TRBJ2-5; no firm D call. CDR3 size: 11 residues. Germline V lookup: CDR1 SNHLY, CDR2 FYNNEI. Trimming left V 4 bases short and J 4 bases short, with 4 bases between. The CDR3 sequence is CASSVGETQYF. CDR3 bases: TGTGCCAGCAGTGTAGGAGAGACCCAGTACTTC.

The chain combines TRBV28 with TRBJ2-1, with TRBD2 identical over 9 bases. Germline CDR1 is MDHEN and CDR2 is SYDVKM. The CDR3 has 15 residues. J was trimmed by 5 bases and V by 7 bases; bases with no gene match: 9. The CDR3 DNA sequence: TGTGCCAGCACCGATAAGGTAGCGGGGGACAATGAGCAGTTCTTC. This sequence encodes CASTDKVAGDNEQFF.

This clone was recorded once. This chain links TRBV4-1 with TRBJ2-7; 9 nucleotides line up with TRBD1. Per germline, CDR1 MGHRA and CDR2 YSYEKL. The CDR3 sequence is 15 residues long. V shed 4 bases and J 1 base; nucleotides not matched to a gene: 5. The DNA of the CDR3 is TGCGCCAGCAGCCCGGGACAGGGATATTCCTACGAGCAGTACTTC. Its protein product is CASSPGQGYSYEQYF.

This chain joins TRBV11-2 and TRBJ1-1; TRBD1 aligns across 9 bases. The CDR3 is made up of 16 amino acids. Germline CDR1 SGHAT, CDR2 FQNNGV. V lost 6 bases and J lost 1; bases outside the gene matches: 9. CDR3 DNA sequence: TGTGCCAGCAGATCAGGGACAGGGAGGAGGAACACTGAAGCTTTCTTT. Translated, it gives CASRSGTGRRNTEAFF.

CDR3 in DNA: TGTGCCAGCACCGTTTTGACTAGCGGTTACTTGCAAGAGACCCAGTACTTC. Encoded protein: CASTVLTSGYLQETQYF. This chain joins TRBV2 and TRBJ2-5, with 9 bases identical to TRBD2. Trimming took 7 bases from V and 2 from J; bases not matched to a gene: 14. The CDR3 loop spans 17 amino acids. From germline, CDR1 is SNHLY and CDR2 FYNNEI.

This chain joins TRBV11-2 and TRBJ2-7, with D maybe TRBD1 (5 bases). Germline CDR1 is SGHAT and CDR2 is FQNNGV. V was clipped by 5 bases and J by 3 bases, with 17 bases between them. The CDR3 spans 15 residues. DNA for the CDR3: TGTGCCAGCAGCCCAGGAACAGGCTCCTTCTACGAGCAGTACTTC. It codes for CASSPGTGSFYEQYF.

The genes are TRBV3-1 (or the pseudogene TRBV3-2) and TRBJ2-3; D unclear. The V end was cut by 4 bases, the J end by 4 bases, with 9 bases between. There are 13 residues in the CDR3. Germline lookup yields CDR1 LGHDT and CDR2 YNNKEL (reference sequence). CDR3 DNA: TGTGCCAGCAGCCTAGGGATCGCAGATACGCAGTATTTT. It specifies CASSLGIADTQYF.

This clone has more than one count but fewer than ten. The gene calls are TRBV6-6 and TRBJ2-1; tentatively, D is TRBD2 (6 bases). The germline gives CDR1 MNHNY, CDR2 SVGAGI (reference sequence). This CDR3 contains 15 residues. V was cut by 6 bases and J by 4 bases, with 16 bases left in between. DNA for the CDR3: TGTGCCAGCAGGGCCGATAGCGGAGCATACAATGAGCAGTTCTTC. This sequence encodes CASRADSGAYNEQFF.

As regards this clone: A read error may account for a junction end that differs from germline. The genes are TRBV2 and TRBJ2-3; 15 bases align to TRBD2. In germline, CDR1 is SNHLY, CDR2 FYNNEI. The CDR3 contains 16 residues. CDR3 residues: CASSQGLAGGTDTQYF. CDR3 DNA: TGTGCCAGCAGTCAGGGACTAGCGGGGGGCACGGATACGCAGTATTTT. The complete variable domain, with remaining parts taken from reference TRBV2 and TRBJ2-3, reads EPEVTQTPSHQVTQMGQEVILRCVPISNHLYFYWYRQILGQKVEFLVSFYNNEISEKSEIFDDQFSVERPDGSNFTLKIRSTKLEDSAMYFCASSQGLAGGTDTQYFGPGTRLTVL.

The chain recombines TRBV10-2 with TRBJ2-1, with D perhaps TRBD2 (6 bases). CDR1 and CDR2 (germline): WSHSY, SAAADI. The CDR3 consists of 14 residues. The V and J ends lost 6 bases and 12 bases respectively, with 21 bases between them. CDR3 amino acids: CASRYPRLGLRQFF. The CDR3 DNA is TGCGCCAGCAGGTACCCGCGACTAGGTTTACGGCAGTTCTTC.

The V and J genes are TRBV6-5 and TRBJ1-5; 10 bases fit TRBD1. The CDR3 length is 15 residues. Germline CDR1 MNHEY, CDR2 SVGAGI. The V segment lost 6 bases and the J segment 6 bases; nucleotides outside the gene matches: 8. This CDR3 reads CASSLGQGVRQPQHF. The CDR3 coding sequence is TGTGCCAGCAGCCTTGGACAGGGGGTTCGTCAGCCCCAGCATTTT.